This TCR beta chain was found in a study of T cell responses to AZD1222 COVID-19 vaccine. Overall study results and limits: Baseline testing showed seropositivity in only five or six AZD1222 recipients. Variant regions that are unmutated are reportedly the target of nearly half of spike-specific TCRs.

To note about this clone: The antigen remains undetermined.

Libraries were prepared by immunoSEQ multiplex PCR; TCRdb keeps only in-frame clonotypes and omits some of them. The sample has approximately 150,000 clones; 85% to 95% are singletons. The source material was peripheral blood, sampled on day 0 of AZD1222 vaccination. The TCR was taken from an adult in good health.

CDR3 sequence reads: CAWSVGSLLPLHF. CDR3 bases: TGTGCCTGGAGTGTTGGGTCCTTATTACCCCTCCACTTT. V is TRBV30 and J is TRBJ1-6; D gene unclear. CDR3 length: 13 amino acids. Per the germline V gene, CDR1 is GTSNPN and CDR2 is SVGIG (reference sequence). V was cut by 0 bases and J by 12 bases, with 12 bases left in between. The full variable domain, rest sourced from reference TRBV30 and TRBJ1-6, is SQTIHQWPATLVQPVGSPLSLECTVEGTSNPNLYWYRQAAGRGLQLLFYSVGIGQISSEVPQNLSASRPQDRQFILSSKKLLLSDSGFYLCAWSVGSLLPLHFGNGTRLTVT.